The following is a T cell receptor beta chain sequence with its context. The clone's antigen remains unknown. Per-base qualities were not stored, and no clone one base away is much larger. V is pruned by 3 bases and J by 2 bases, leaving 7 bases of the junction without a gene match. The CDR3 holds 15 amino acids from the cysteine to the phenylalanine. The sequence is cut down to CDR3 DNA, 45 bases in frame from base 1. The data are from a study of T-cell reconstitution after alpha-beta-depleted transplantation in children (dated by TCRdb to 2016 to 2017). A note on the overall study: T-cell immune reconstitution after TCRalphabeta/CD19-depleted allogeneic hematopoietic cell transplantation in children was quantitatively tracked in the study by means of TCR repertoire profiling.

Libraries were made using PCR. The reads were generated on an Illumina HiSeq 2500. TCR libraries were prepared with molecular barcoding, using unique molecular identifiers to normalize TCRbeta repertoire quantification. In-frame beta chains were kept once TCRdb had trimmed the public reads at Q25 with fastp and called clones with MiXCR. Rows are unified per CDR3 protein, each entry keeping the most common DNA and genes. A total of about 540,000 distinct CDR3 sequences appear in this sample, around 18% of them only once. The top ten clonotypes cover approximately 3% of the sample. The chain links TRBV12-3 or TRBV12-4 with TRBJ2-7, and TRBD1 aligns with 7 junction nucleotides. The clonotype was recovered from a human donor who donated a stem cell graft to a child with acute lymphoblastic leukemia. This material consisted of PBMCs from the stem cell graft donor, taken from the stem cell graft. The DNA is as follows: TGTGCCAGCAGTTTCGGCTTGGGACAGACCTACGAGCAGTACTTC. This gives the protein CASSFGLGQTYEQYF.